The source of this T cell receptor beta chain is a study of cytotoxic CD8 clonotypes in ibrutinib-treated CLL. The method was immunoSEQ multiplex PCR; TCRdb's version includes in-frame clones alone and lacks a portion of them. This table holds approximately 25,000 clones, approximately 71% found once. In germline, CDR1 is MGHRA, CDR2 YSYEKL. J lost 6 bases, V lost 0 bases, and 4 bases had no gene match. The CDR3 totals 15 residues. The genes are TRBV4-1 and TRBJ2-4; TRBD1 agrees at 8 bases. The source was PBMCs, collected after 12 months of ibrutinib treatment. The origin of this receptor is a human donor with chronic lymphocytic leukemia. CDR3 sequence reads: CASSQERTGSNIQYF. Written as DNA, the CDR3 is TGCGCCAGCAGCCAAGAAAGGACAGGGTCAAACATTCAGTACTTC.